These 3 T cell receptor beta chains were sequenced from one sample in a study of technical replicates of blood from a handful of donors. Using immunoSEQ multiplex PCR, the repertoire was profiled, and TCRdb retains in-frame clones only, with some absent. The sample has under 75,000 clones, roughly 94% seen once. Sequenced: T cells isolated from PBMCs. The receptors were sampled from a human donor in good health.

This chain connects TRBV19 to TRBJ2-5; the D is unclear. CDR3 length: 13 residues. V gave up 2 bases and J gave up 3 bases, with 7 bases separating them. Germline-derived CDR1 and CDR2 are LNHDA and SQIVND (reference sequence). DNA for the CDR3: TGTGCCAGTAGTATAAACAGAAAAGAGACCCAGTACTTC. Protein: CASSINRKETQYF.

This clone occurred a few times. The rearrangement joins TRBV2 to TRBJ1-5; D ambiguous. The CDR3 is 12 residues long. V was clipped by 4 bases and J by 5 bases, with 6 bases between them. The germline V gene encodes CDR1 SNHLY and CDR2 FYNNEI. CDR3 sequence reads: CASSVQDQPQHF. CDR3 nucleotides: TGTGCCAGCAGTGTACAAGATCAGCCCCAGCATTTT.

This chain links TRBV6-1 with TRBJ2-5, with 14 bases lining up with TRBD2. The CDR3 has 18 residues. V was pared by 6 bases and J by 5 bases, with 14 bases of the junction left unmatched. The germline CDR1 and CDR2 sequences are MNHNS and SASEGT. CDR3 region: CASSETGTSGSSWETQYF. The CDR3 coding sequence is TGTGCCAGCAGCGAAACCGGGACTAGCGGGAGTTCGTGGGAGACCCAGTACTTC.